The 29 T cell receptor beta chains below all came from one sample that was sequenced in a study of cytomegalovirus exposure and HLA in healthy donors. Primers included in the PCR were 60 Vbeta and 13 Jbeta primers. Assay used: immunoSEQ multiplex PCR; TCRdb lists only in-frame clones, some missing. This sample has around 180,000 clones; over 70% occur once, and the top ten carry roughly 1.4%. Specimen: PBMCs. The receptors were gathered from a woman aged 25 to 45 in good health and CMV-seropositive.

A single count supports this clone. The chain is built from TRBV5-4 and TRBJ1-4; 9 bases are shared with TRBD1. The length of the CDR3 is 15 residues. Germline CDR1 is SGHNT and CDR2 is YYREEE (reference sequence). V shed 6 bases, J shed 8 bases, and the junction held 11 bases outside the gene matches. The CDR3 DNA reads as TGTGCCAGCATCCGACCGGACAGGGGAAAAGAAAAACTGTTTTTT. Its protein is CASIRPDRGKEKLFF.

This sequence joins TRBV25-1 and TRBJ1-2; TRBD1 agrees at 10 bases. This CDR3 region has 15 residues. Per germline, CDR1 MGHDK and CDR2 SYGVNS. The V segment lost 3 bases and the J segment 2 bases; nucleotides outside the gene matches: 3. The CDR3 DNA is TGTGCCAGCAGTGAGCCGGGACAGGGGAACTATGGCTACACCTTC. This gives the protein CASSEPGQGNYGYTF.

A few counts support this clone. At one end, the junction sequence differs from germline, possibly due to a read error. V usage is TRBV6-1 and J usage is TRBJ2-4; the match to TRBD1 covers 7 bases. The CDR3 has 13 amino acids. The V gene's germline CDR1 is MNHNS and CDR2 SASEGT. This CDR3 is CASSDPDRAVGNF. The CDR3 nucleotides are TGTGCCAGCAGTGATCCTGACAGGGCGGTTGGCAACTTC.

The sample holds a few counts of this clone. The chain couples TRBV25-1 to TRBJ2-3, with 7 nucleotides matching TRBD2. Germline V lookup: CDR1 MGHDK, CDR2 SYGVNS. The length of the CDR3 is 17 residues. V shed 7 bases and J 0 bases; nucleotides not matched to a gene: 13. This CDR3 is CASTPPGLRSSTDTQYF. In DNA form, the CDR3 reads TGTGCCAGCACCCCTCCGGGACTACGATCTAGCACAGATACGCAGTATTTT.

This clone showed up just a few times. This sequence joins TRBV5-1 and TRBJ2-2; D gene unclear. V dropped 0 bases and J dropped 8 bases, with 5 bases sitting between them. This CDR3 has 12 residues. The germline V gene encodes CDR1 SGHRS and CDR2 YFSETQ. The CDR3 region has the DNA TGCGCCAGCAGCTTGGAAGCGGGGGAGCTGTTTTTT. As protein: CASSLEAGELFF. Looking up the rest from reference TRBV5-1 and TRBJ2-2 gives the full variable domain: KAGVTQTPRYLIKTRGQQVTLSCSPISGHRSVSWYQQTPGQGLQFLFEYFSETQRNKGNFPGRFSGRQFSNSRSEMNVSTLELGDSALYLCASSLEAGELFFGEGSRLTVL.

The chain couples TRBV28 to TRBJ2-3; D call uncertain. Germline CDR1 MDHEN, CDR2 SYDVKM. This CDR3 has 14 amino acids. V lost 1 base and J lost 2, with 7 bases in between. This CDR3 reads CASSLYSNTDTQYF. The CDR3 DNA sequence: TGTGCCAGCAGTTTATATAGTAACACAGATACGCAGTATTTT.

The chain uses TRBV7-2 and TRBJ2-5; TRBD1 agrees at 9 bases. The V gene end was trimmed by 1 base and the J gene end by 4 bases; junction bases not matched to a gene: 4. The CDR3 contains 15 residues. CDR1 is SGHTA and CDR2 is FQGNSA in the germline V gene. The CDR3: CASSLVQGAGETQYF. CDR3 nucleotide sequence: TGTGCCAGCAGCTTAGTACAGGGGGCTGGAGAGACCCAGTACTTC.

The chain is built from TRBV5-4 and TRBJ2-5; TRBD1 agrees at 7 bases. With 6 bases clipped from V and 1 base from J, the junction kept 9 bases outside the gene matches. Looked up from germline, CDR1 is SGHNT and CDR2 is YYREEE (reference sequence). This CDR3 is built from 15 residues. The CDR3 DNA is TGTGCCAGCACCGTAACGAGGGGGCCCCAAGAGACCCAGTACTTC. This gives the protein CASTVTRGPQETQYF. Variable domain in full (rest from reference TRBV5-4 and TRBJ2-5): ETGVTQSPTHLIKTRGQQVTLRCSSQSGHNTVSWYQQALGQGPQFIFQYYREEENGRGNFPPRFSGLQFPNYSSELNVNALELDDSALYLCASTVTRGPQETQYFGPGTRLLVL.

In its sample, this clone was seen a few times. The V call is TRBV27, the J call TRBJ1-2; a possible D gene is TRBD1 (6 bases). The length of the CDR3 is 17 residues. Germline assignment: CDR1 MNHEY and CDR2 SMNVEV (reference sequence). With 0 bases removed from V and 3 bases from J, the gap between germline ends came to 17 bases. CDR3: CASSLSPRQVPYYGYTF. The CDR3 DNA sequence: TGTGCCAGCAGTTTATCGCCTAGACAGGTCCCTTACTATGGCTACACCTTC.

The gene calls are TRBV9 and TRBJ2-1, with 11 bases that match TRBD2. The CDR3 loop spans 15 amino acids. Per germline, CDR1 SGDLS and CDR2 YYNGEE. J gave up 8 bases and V 1 base, and 5 bases lay outside the gene matches. The CDR3 reads CASSVLAGGLHEQFF. The CDR3 DNA is TGTGCCAGCAGCGTACTAGCGGGAGGATTGCATGAGCAGTTCTTC.

In its sample, this clone was seen a few times. V is TRBV7-9 and J is TRBJ1-2; 9 bases match TRBD1. Trimming took 2 bases from V and 4 from J; bases not matched to a gene: 8. The CDR3 runs to 16 residues. Germline loops: CDR1 SEHNR, CDR2 FQNEAQ (reference sequence). The CDR3 sequence is CASSLLTGGVGYGYTF. The CDR3 DNA follows: TGTGCCAGCAGCTTACTTACAGGGGGCGTCGGCTATGGCTACACCTTC. Drawing the rest from reference TRBV7-9 and TRBJ1-2, the complete variable domain is DTGVSQNPRHKITKRGQNVTFRCDPISEHNRLYWYRQTLGQGPEFLTYFQNEAQLEKSRLLSDRFSAERPKGSFSTLEIQRTEQGDSAMYLCASSLLTGGVGYGYTFGSGTRLTVV.

This chain links TRBV19 with TRBJ2-3, with TRBD1 as a possible D gene (6 bases). Germline V lookup: CDR1 LNHDA, CDR2 SQIVND (reference sequence). Trimming shortened V by 8 bases and J by 1 base, and 16 bases separated the two germline ends. The length of the CDR3 is 15 residues. The CDR3 sequence: CASSLQGVGTDTQYF. In nucleotides, the CDR3 is TGTGCCAGTTCCCTACAGGGAGTGGGCACAGATACGCAGTATTTT.

This clone showed up just a few times. J is TRBJ2-1 and V is TRBV29-1; 8 bases agree with TRBD2. With 7 bases clipped from V and 4 bases from J, the junction kept 6 bases outside the gene matches. This CDR3 is built from 13 residues. Germline V gene lookup returns CDR1 SQVTM and CDR2 ANQGSEA. CDR3 sequence (DNA): TGCAGCGCACGGGAGGGGGGGTACAATGAGCAGTTCTTC. Encoded protein: CSAREGGYNEQFF.

The sample holds a few counts of this clone. The chain is built from TRBV6-1 and TRBJ2-5; 7 bases match TRBD2. Germline CDR1 and CDR2: MNHNS and SASEGT. CDR3 length: 16 residues. V lost 2 bases to trimming and J lost 1 base; unmatched junction nucleotides: 7. CDR3 sequence: CASSEIRGGPQETQYF. The CDR3 DNA sequence: TGTGCCAGCAGTGAAATCCGGGGAGGGCCCCAAGAGACCCAGTACTTC.

The count of this clone is one. The V gene is TRBV10-3, the J gene TRBJ2-5, with 10 bases identical to TRBD1. The trim removed 3 bases at V and 1 base at J, leaving 5 bases unmatched. Germline V gene data show CDR1 as ENHRY and CDR2 as SYGVKD. CDR3 length equals 16 residues. The CDR3 nucleotides read TGTGCCATCAGTGACCCGGACAGGGGGACCCAAGAGACCCAGTACTTC. Residues: CAISDPDRGTQETQYF.

The V gene is TRBV6-1, the J gene TRBJ2-7; TRBD1 aligns across 8 bases. V shed 4 bases and J 1 base; nucleotides not matched to a gene: 3. Germline V gene lookup returns CDR1 MNHNS and CDR2 SASEGT. The CDR3 loop spans 14 amino acids. The CDR3 here is CASSGWDRSYEQYF. Written as DNA, the CDR3 is TGTGCCAGCAGTGGATGGGACAGGTCCTACGAGCAGTACTTC.

The J gene is TRBJ2-7, the V gene TRBV5-1; D may be TRBD2 (5 bases). V lost 4 bases, J lost 1 base, and 21 bases lay in between. The CDR3 length is 17 residues. Germline V gene sequence: CDR1 SGHRS, CDR2 YFSETQ. CDR3 sequence: CASSPEAPAYPSYEQYF. DNA of the CDR3: TGCGCCAGCAGCCCGGAGGCCCCCGCGTATCCTTCCTACGAGCAGTACTTC.

This chain connects TRBV15 to TRBJ2-7, with D hard to call. The germline V gene encodes CDR1 LNHNV and CDR2 YYDKDF (reference sequence). This CDR3 has 8 residues. The CDR3 reads CATSRGGV. CDR3 nucleotides: TGTGCCACCAGCAGAGGAGGAGTG.

This chain joins TRBV10-3 and TRBJ2-3; 11 bases are shared with TRBD2. The CDR3 length is 16 residues. The germline V gene encodes CDR1 ENHRY and CDR2 SYGVKD. V lost 3 bases to trimming and J lost 3 bases; unmatched junction nucleotides: 5. In nucleotides, the CDR3 is TGTGCCATCAGTGACCCCGGGACTAGCGGAACAGATACGCAGTATTTT. The encoded protein is CAISDPGTSGTDTQYF.

This clone is a singleton in its sample. The chain employs TRBV6-5 and TRBJ2-7; the match to TRBD1 covers 9 bases. The CDR3 is made up of 15 amino acids. After removal of 10 bases from V and 8 bases from J, the junction contained 18 bases not matched to a gene. Germline CDR1 and CDR2: MNHEY and SVGAGI. CDR3 sequence reads: CATTTGGPPGYKQYF. In DNA form, the CDR3 reads TGTGCCACCACCACAGGGGGCCCCCCAGGGTACAAGCAGTACTTC.

The J gene is TRBJ2-2, the V gene TRBV5-4, with TRBD2 identical over 8 bases. The CDR3 has 16 residues. V gave up 2 bases and J gave up 0 bases; unmatched junction bases: 3. Germline lookup yields CDR1 SGHNT and CDR2 YYREEE (reference sequence). CDR3: CASSFYSGANTGELFF. CDR3 sequence (DNA): TGTGCCAGCAGCTTCTATAGCGGGGCGAACACCGGGGAGCTGTTTTTT.

This chain uses TRBV4-1 with TRBJ1-5, with TRBD1 matching 10 bases. J was trimmed by 6 bases and V by 3 bases; bases with no gene match: 8. The CDR3 sequence is 16 residues long. In germline, CDR1 is MGHRA, CDR2 YSYEKL. The DNA of the CDR3 is TGCGCCAGCAGCCATCCCGGGACAGGGGATAGTCAGCCCCAGCATTTT. This sequence encodes CASSHPGTGDSQPQHF.

The chain carries TRBV7-6 and TRBJ2-5; TRBD1 matches 9 bases. With V trimmed by 4 bases and J by 3 bases, 9 bases remained unmatched. The germline gives CDR1 SGHVS, CDR2 FNYEAQ. This CDR3 is built from 16 residues. The CDR3: CASSSTFTGGKETQYF. CDR3 nucleotides: TGTGCCAGCAGCTCCACTTTTACAGGGGGCAAAGAGACCCAGTACTTC.

This chain links TRBV7-8 with TRBJ2-7; tentative D call: TRBD2 (5 bases). There are 17 residues in the CDR3. Trimming shortened V by 6 bases and J by 0 bases, and 21 bases separated the two germline ends. Germline-derived CDR1 and CDR2 are SGHVS and FQNEAQ. The CDR3 protein is CASSRYVGLGSSYEQYF. The CDR3, as DNA: TGTGCCAGCAGTCGTTATGTCGGTCTTGGGAGCTCCTACGAGCAGTACTTC.

The chain couples TRBV2 to TRBJ2-7; the match to TRBD1 covers 7 bases. Trimming at V came to 6 bases and at J to 5 bases, leaving 10 bases not matched to a gene. The CDR3 totals 14 residues. Looked up from germline, CDR1 is SNHLY and CDR2 is FYNNEI. This chain's CDR3 is CASRYSGQRDEQYF. The CDR3 DNA reads TGTGCCAGCAGATACTCGGGACAGCGCGACGAGCAGTACTTC.

V and J are TRBV1 and TRBJ2-1; the DNA was not used to check the table's D call, TRBD2. TRBV1 is designated a pseudogene. The CDR3 extends over 18 amino acids. The CDR3 coding sequence is TGCACCAGCAGCCCACGTGGGGGACTTTACAGCTCCTACAATGAGCAGTTCTTC. It is translated as CTSSPRGGLYSSYNEQFF.

This chain uses TRBV25-1 with TRBJ2-1; TRBD2 agrees at 8 bases. The V and J ends lost 4 bases and 3 bases, in that order; junction bases with no gene match: 5. Germline CDR1 reads MGHDK; CDR2 reads SYGVNS. The CDR3 has 15 amino acids. CDR3 in amino acids: CASSGVAGLYNEQFF. CDR3 sequence (DNA): TGTGCCAGCAGTGGGGTAGCGGGACTCTACAATGAGCAGTTCTTC.

This clone was counted once. The chain recombines TRBV28 with TRBJ2-2; D may be TRBD2 (6 bases). Germline CDR1 is MDHEN and CDR2 is SYDVKM. The CDR3 is 18 amino acids. The V end was cut by 7 bases, the J end by 1 base, with 22 bases between. In DNA, the CDR3 is TGTGCCAGCACTGTCGGGGGTGTTAGGACGGGGAACACCGGGGAGCTGTTTTTT. Protein sequence: CASTVGGVRTGNTGELFF.

This rearrangement joins TRBV28 to TRBJ2-5; 7 bases line up with TRBD1. The germline gives CDR1 MDHEN, CDR2 SYDVKM. V was clipped by 6 bases and J by 7 bases; unmatched bases: 26. The CDR3 consists of 19 residues. As DNA, the CDR3 is TGTGCCAGCAGCGATACGCTAGACAGGGCGATCGCGGCCACTGTGACCCAGTACTTC. Its translation is CASSDTLDRAIAATVTQYF.